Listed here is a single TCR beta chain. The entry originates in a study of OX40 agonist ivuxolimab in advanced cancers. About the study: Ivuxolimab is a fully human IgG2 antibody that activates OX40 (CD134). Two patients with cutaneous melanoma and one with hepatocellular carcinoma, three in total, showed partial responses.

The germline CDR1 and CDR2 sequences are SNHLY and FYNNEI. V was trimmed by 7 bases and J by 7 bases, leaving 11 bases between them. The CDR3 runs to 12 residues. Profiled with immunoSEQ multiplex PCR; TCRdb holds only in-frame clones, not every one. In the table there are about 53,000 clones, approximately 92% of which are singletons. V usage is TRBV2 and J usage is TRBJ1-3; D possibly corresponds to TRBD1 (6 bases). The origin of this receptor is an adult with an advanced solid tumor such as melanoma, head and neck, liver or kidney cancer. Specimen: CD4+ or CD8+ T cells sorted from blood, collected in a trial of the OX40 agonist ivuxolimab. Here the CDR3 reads CASKYGGNTIYF. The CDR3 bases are TGTGCCAGCAAGTATGGGGGCAACACCATATATTTT. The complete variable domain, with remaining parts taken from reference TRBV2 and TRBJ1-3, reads EPEVTQTPSHQVTQMGQEVILRCVPISNHLYFYWYRQILGQKVEFLVSFYNNEISEKSEIFDDQFSVERPDGSNFTLKIRSTKLEDSAMYFCASKYGGNTIYFGEGSWLTVV.